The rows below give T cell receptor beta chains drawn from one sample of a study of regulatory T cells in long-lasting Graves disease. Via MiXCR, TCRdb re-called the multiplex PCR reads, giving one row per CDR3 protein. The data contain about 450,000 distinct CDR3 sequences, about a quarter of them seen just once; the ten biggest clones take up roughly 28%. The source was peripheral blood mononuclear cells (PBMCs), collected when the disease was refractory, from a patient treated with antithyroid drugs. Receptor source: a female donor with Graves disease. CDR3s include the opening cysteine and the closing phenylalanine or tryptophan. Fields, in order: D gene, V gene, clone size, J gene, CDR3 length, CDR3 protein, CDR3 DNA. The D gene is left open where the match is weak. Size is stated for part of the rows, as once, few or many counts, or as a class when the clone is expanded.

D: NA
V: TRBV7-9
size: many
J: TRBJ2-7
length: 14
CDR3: CASSYQTGAYEQYF
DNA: TGTGCCAGCAGCTATCAGACAGGCGCCTACGAGCAGTACTTC

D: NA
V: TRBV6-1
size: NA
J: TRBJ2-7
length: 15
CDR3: CASSEVLKGPYEQYF
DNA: TGTGCCAGCAGTGAAGTTCTCAAGGGGCCCTACGAGCAGTACTTC

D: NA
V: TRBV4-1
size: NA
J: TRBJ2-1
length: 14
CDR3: CASSLIGEHNEQFF
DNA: TGCGCCAGCAGCTTAATAGGGGAGCACAATGAGCAGTTCTTC

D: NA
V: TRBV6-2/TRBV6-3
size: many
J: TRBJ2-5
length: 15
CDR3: CASSYSVGGEETQYF
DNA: TGTGCCAGCAGTTACTCGGTAGGCGGTGAAGAGACCCAGTACTTC

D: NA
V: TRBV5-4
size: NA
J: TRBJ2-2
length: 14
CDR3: CASKGRVDTGELFF
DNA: TGTGCCAGCAAGGGGAGAGTGGACACCGGGGAGCTGTTTTTT

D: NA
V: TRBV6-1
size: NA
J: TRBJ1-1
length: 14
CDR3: CASKRTVIDTEAFF
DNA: TGTGCCAGCAAACGGACGGTAATCGACACTGAAGCTTTCTTT

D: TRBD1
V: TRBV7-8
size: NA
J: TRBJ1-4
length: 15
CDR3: CASRSSGTGKEKLFF
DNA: TGTGCCAGCAGATCCTCCGGGACAGGGAAGGAAAAACTGTTTTTT

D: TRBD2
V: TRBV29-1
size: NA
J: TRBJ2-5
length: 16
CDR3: CSVASASGLPKETQYF
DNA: TGCAGCGTCGCGTCCGCTAGCGGGTTACCCAAAGAGACCCAGTACTTC

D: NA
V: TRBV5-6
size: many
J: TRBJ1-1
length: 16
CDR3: CASSGLVGQPNTEAFF
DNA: TGTGCCAGCAGCGGCTTGGTGGGACAACCAAACACTGAAGCTTTCTTT

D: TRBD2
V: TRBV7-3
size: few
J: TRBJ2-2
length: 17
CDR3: CASSLIPGLAGPGELFF
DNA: TGTGCCAGCAGCTTAATCCCCGGACTAGCGGGACCCGGGGAGCTGTTTTTT

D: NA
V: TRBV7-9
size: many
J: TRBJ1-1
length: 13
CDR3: CASSFGTEIGAFF
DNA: TGTGCCAGCAGCTTTGGTACCGAAATAGGAGCTTTCTTT

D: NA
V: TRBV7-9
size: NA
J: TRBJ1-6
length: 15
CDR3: CASSSRGGPDSPLHF
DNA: TGTGCCAGCAGCTCCCGCGGGGGGCCGGATTCACCCCTCCACTTT

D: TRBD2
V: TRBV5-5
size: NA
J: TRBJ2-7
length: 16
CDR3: CASSFMLAGSSYEQYF
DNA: TGTGCCAGCAGCTTTATGCTAGCGGGGAGCTCCTACGAGCAGTACTTC

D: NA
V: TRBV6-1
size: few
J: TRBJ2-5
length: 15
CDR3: CASSSDRILQETQYF
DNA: TGTGCCAGCAGCTCCGACAGGATCCTCCAAGAGACCCAGTACTTC

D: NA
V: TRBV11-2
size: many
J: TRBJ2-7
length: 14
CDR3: CASSLVPGYYEQYF
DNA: TGTGCCAGCAGCTTAGTCCCAGGATACTACGAGCAGTACTTC

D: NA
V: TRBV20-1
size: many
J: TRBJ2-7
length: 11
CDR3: CSAMAGLEQYF
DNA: TGCAGTGCTATGGCGGGGCTCGAGCAGTACTTC

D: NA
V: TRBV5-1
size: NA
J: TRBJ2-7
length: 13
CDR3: CASSLAQEGEQYF
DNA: TGCGCCAGCAGCTTGGCCCAGGAGGGCGAGCAGTACTTC

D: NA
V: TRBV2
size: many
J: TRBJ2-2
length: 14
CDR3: CASANRANTGELFF
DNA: TGTGCCAGCGCCAACCGAGCGAACACCGGGGAGCTGTTTTTT

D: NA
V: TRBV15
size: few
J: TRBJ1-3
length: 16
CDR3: CATSTPIGVSGNTIYF
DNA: TGTGCCACCAGCACTCCAATAGGGGTATCTGGAAACACCATATATTTT